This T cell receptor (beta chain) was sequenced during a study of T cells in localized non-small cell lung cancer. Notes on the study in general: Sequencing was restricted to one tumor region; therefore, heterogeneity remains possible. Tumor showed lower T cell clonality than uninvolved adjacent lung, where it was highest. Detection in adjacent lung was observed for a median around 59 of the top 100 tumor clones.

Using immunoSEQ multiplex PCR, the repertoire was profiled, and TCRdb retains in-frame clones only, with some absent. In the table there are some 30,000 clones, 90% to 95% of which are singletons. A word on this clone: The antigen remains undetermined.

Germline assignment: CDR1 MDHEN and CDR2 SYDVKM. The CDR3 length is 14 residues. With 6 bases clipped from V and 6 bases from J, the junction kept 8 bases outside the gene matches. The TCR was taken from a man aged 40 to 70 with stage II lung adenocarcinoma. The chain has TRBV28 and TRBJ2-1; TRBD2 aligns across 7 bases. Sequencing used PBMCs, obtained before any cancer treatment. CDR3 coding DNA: TGTGCCAGCAGCCGGAGCGGGGTCCCCAATGAGCAGTTCTTC. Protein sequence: CASSRSGVPNEQFF.